The clone carrying this T cell receptor (beta chain) was recorded many times. Its target is not known. Amplification yielded TCR beta CDR3 regions, with RNA transcripts as the source. The HTBI primer set was used in a first-round RT-PCR of the TCR CDR3. TCRdb re-called the multiplex PCR reads through MiXCR, storing one row per CDR3 protein. The table lists about 570,000 distinct CDR3 sequences, 13% to 15% of them singletons. This record comes from a study of T cells in Graves' hyperthyroidism and ophthalmopathy. Diagnosis of hyperthyroidism was new in patients aged 18 to 65, and its duration was under 2 months. Points from the study as a whole: Ophthalmopathy and stable hyperthyroidism were separated by a 13 V-J model. For ophthalmopathy, model prediction preceded onset by a median around six months. Most expanded thyroid clonotypes above 0.001 recurred in blood.

What was sequenced was blood. The receptor was derived from a middle-aged woman with Graves' hyperthyroidism.

For the CDR3, the DNA is TGCAGTGCTAAGGGAAATGAGCAGTTCTTC. Residues: CSAKGNEQFF. The chain employs TRBV20-1 and TRBJ2-1; D gene unclear. The ends were cut back, 4 bases at V and 7 bases at J, with 5 bases in the middle. The CDR3 extends over 10 amino acids. Germline V lookup: CDR1 DFQATT, CDR2 SNEGSKA (reference sequence).